This entry lists 21 T cell receptor beta chains sequenced from one sample in a study of read filtering for tumor transcriptome and immune sequencing. This library used roughly 400 ng RNA and molecular barcoded adaptors spanning alpha/delta and beta/gamma chains. Each CDR3 protein gets one entry after TCRdb re-called the reads with MiXCR. Of approximately 65,000 distinct CDR3 sequences listed, approximately 15% were seen once; the top ten hold around 45%. The sample taken for sequencing was a population of CD138-negative cells sorted from bone marrow. All receptors come from a donor aged 40 or older with multiple myeloma.

This clonotype was counted at least ten times. The J gene is TRBJ2-2, the V gene TRBV5-1; no clear D gene. This CDR3 has 13 amino acids. The V gene lost 4 bases and the J gene lost 7 bases, with 11 bases spanning the gap. Germline V gene sequence: CDR1 SGHRS, CDR2 YFSETQ. The CDR3 loop reads CASSDPYGGELFF. The CDR3, as DNA: TGCGCCAGCAGCGACCCCTATGGCGGGGAGCTGTTTTTT.

In this sample, this clonotype turned up many times. This rearrangement joins TRBV28 to TRBJ2-7, with 9 bases identical to TRBD2. CDR3 length: 15 amino acids. Trimming cost V 2 bases and J 6 bases; bases outside gene matches: 8. Germline V lookup: CDR1 MDHEN, CDR2 SYDVKM. This CDR3 reads CASSLAGGPRGEQYF. CDR3 nucleotides: TGTGCCAGCAGTTTAGCGGGAGGGCCTCGGGGCGAGCAGTACTTC.

In this sample, this clonotype turned up once. A much bigger clone sits one base away, suggesting this may be a read error. The chain recombines TRBV5-1 with TRBJ2-1, with D possibly matching TRBD2 (6 bases). Germline V CDR1 and CDR2: SGHRS, YFSETQ. Trimming took off 0 bases at V and 8 bases at J, with 21 bases between the two ends. The CDR3 sequence is 17 residues long. The CDR3 protein is CASSLGTGTGGTDEQFF. In nucleotides, the CDR3 is TGCGCCAGCAGCTTGGGGACCGGGACTGGCGGGACCGATGAGCAGTTCTTC.

This clonotype was counted many times. The rearrangement links TRBV5-1 to TRBJ2-1; 8 bases align to TRBD2. Germline CDR1 is SGHRS and CDR2 is YFSETQ. CDR3 length equals 13 residues. The V and J ends lost 5 bases and 8 bases, in that order; junction bases with no gene match: 6. The CDR3 protein is CASRAGVGYEQFF. The DNA for the CDR3 is TGCGCCAGCAGAGCGGGAGTTGGGTATGAGCAGTTCTTC.

At least ten counts were recorded for this clonotype. The CDR3 sequence is CASSPRTGLAEQYF. The CDR3 region has the DNA TGTGCCAGCAGCCCGCGGACTGGGCTCGCCGAGCAGTACTTC. The chain combines TRBV11-3 with TRBJ2-7, with a possible D match to TRBD2 (5 bases). The germline CDR1 and CDR2 sequences are SGHNT and YENEEA. Deletions cut 5 bases from V and 6 bases from J, with 17 bases between. There are 14 residues in the CDR3.

This clonotype was seen a few times. The rearrangement uses TRBV6-2 or TRBV6-3 and TRBJ2-1; TRBD2 matches 11 bases. CDR1 and CDR2 (germline): MNHEY, SVGEGT. The CDR3 consists of 19 residues. V shed 6 bases, J shed 6 bases, and the junction held 19 bases outside the gene matches. In nucleotides, the CDR3 is TGTGCCAGCAGCCCCGGGGCTTCACCGGGACTAGCGGCTTTCAATGAGCAGTTCTTC. The encoded protein is CASSPGASPGLAAFNEQFF.

This clonotype was recorded at least ten times. The genes are TRBV29-1 and TRBJ2-6; tentative D call: TRBD1 (6 bases). The germline V gene encodes CDR1 SQVTM and CDR2 ANQGSEA. The CDR3 has 15 amino acids. V was clipped by 5 bases and J by 1 base, with 12 bases between them. In DNA form, the CDR3 reads TGCAGCGTTACTCAACAGGGTTCTGGGGCCAACGTCCTGACTTTC. This codes for CSVTQQGSGANVLTF.

Ten or more counts support this clonotype. J is TRBJ2-5 and V is TRBV7-3; either TRBD1 or TRBD2 may fit D (7 bases each). Trimming left V 2 bases short and J 7 bases short, with 11 bases between. Germline values: CDR1 SGHTA, CDR2 FQGTGA. The CDR3 has 13 residues. The CDR3 reads CASSLAGGATQYF. The DNA for the CDR3 is TGTGCCAGCAGCTTAGCAGGGGGGGCGACCCAGTACTTC.

This clonotype appeared many times. The V call is TRBV20-1, the J call TRBJ2-5; 10 positions match TRBD2. Germline V gives CDR1 DFQATT, CDR2 SNEGSKA (reference sequence). V shed 0 bases, J shed 4 bases, and the junction held 5 bases outside the gene matches. This CDR3 contains 15 residues. The CDR3 nucleotides are TGCAGTGCTAGAGAACTAGCGGGGCCCCCAGAGACCCAGTACTTC. This translates into CSARELAGPPETQYF.

This clonotype was seen ten or more times. The V and J genes are TRBV20-1 and TRBJ2-3; tentative D call: TRBD2 (6 bases). The V gene lost 2 bases and the J gene lost 4 bases, with 13 bases spanning the gap. The CDR3 covers 14 residues. CDR1 and CDR2 (germline): DFQATT, SNEGSKA (reference sequence). CDR3: CSARRREGADTQYF. The CDR3 coding sequence is TGCAGTGCTAGACGGCGGGAAGGGGCAGATACGCAGTATTTT.

This clonotype was counted ten times or more. This chain joins TRBV29-1 and TRBJ2-3, with 11 bases fitting TRBD1. J gave up 4 bases and V 7 bases, and 7 bases lay outside the gene matches. Germline lookup yields CDR1 SQVTM and CDR2 ANQGSEA. This CDR3 has 14 amino acids. DNA for the CDR3: TGCAGCGCTCAGGACAGGGGGCTTTCAGATACGCAGTATTTT. The encoded protein is CSAQDRGLSDTQYF.

This clonotype was detected a few times. This may be a read error: a much more frequent sequence differs by one nucleotide. This rearrangement joins TRBV6-5 to TRBJ2-1, with 7 bases lining up with TRBD2. Germline CDR1 MNHEY, CDR2 SVGAGI. The CDR3 has 14 amino acids. The CDR3 sequence: CASSYLAARNGQFF. In DNA, the CDR3 is TGTGCCAGCAGTTACCTAGCGGCACGCAATGGGCAGTTCTTC.

V and J are TRBV12-3 or TRBV12-4 and TRBJ2-7; 8 nucleotides agree with TRBD1. This CDR3 contains 14 residues. Trimming at V came to 6 bases and at J to 0 bases, leaving 4 bases not matched to a gene. The DNA of the CDR3 is TGTGCCAGCAGAGGACAGGGAAGCTCCTACGAGCAGTACTTC. The encoded protein is CASRGQGSSYEQYF.

Turning to this clonotype: Possible read error: a much larger clone is one base away. The CDR3 DNA reads TGCGGTGCTAGGGCTAGCGGGAGCGTGGTGGGGTACAATGAGCAGTTCTTC. Protein sequence: CGARASGSVVGYNEQFF. The chain recombines TRBV20-1 with TRBJ2-1, with 10 bases lining up with TRBD2. Looked up from germline, CDR1 is DFQATT and CDR2 is SNEGSKA (reference sequence). The CDR3 sequence is 17 residues long.

This chain joins TRBV29-1 and TRBJ2-5; D is unclear. Per the germline V gene, CDR1 is SQVTM and CDR2 is ANQGSEA. The ends were cut back, 3 bases at V and 5 bases at J, with 13 bases in the middle. CDR3 length: 13 amino acids. Here the CDR3 DNA reads TGCAGCGTTGACGAGGCCCTAGGGGAGACCCAGTACTTC. It encodes CSVDEALGETQYF. The entire variable domain, with the rest obtained from reference TRBV29-1 and TRBJ2-5, is as follows: SAVISQKPSRDICQRGTSLTIQCQVDSQVTMMFWYRQQPGQSLTLIATANQGSEATYESGFVIDKFPISRPNLTFSTLTVSNMSPEDSSIYLCSVDEALGETQYFGPGTRLLVL.

This clonotype has at least ten counts. The chain is built from TRBV5-1 and TRBJ2-1, with D perhaps assigned TRBD1 or TRBD2 (6 bases each). V was shortened by 7 bases and J by 8 bases, with 16 bases between the two germline ends. Germline V lookup: CDR1 SGHRS, CDR2 YFSETQ. This CDR3 is built from 13 residues. As DNA, the CDR3 is TGCGCCAGCTCCACGAGGGGGGCCTATGAGCAGTTCTTC. Protein: CASSTRGAYEQFF.

This clonotype was recorded many times. This rearrangement joins TRBV7-9 to TRBJ2-1, with 13 positions matching TRBD2. This CDR3 is built from 14 residues. Germline V lookup: CDR1 SEHNR, CDR2 FQNEAQ (reference sequence). J lost 11 bases, V lost 3 bases, and 4 bases had no gene match. The DNA for the CDR3 is TGTGCCAGCAGCTTGGGGACTAGCGGGACTCAGCAGTTCTTC. As protein: CASSLGTSGTQQFF.

This clonotype was counted at least ten times. This sequence joins TRBV29-1 and TRBJ2-1, with TRBD1 identical over 10 bases. CDR1 is SQVTM and CDR2 is ANQGSEA in the germline V gene. The V and J ends lost 6 bases and 0 bases, in that order; junction bases with no gene match: 8. The CDR3 runs to 16 residues. CDR3 bases: TGCAGCGTCCTCACCGGGACAGGGGCCTCCTACAATGAGCAGTTCTTC. Protein sequence: CSVLTGTGASYNEQFF.

This clonotype was counted at least ten times. The chain links TRBV6-1 to TRBJ2-7, with D perhaps matching TRBD1 (6 bases). This CDR3 is built from 13 residues. Looked up from germline, CDR1 is MNHNS and CDR2 is SASEGT. V lost 5 bases to trimming and J lost 5 bases, with 13 bases between them. The CDR3 DNA sequence: TGTGCCAGCAGTAAAAACTACAGGGACGAGCAGTACTTC. Amino acids: CASSKNYRDEQYF.

This clonotype occurred many times. This chain connects TRBV19 to TRBJ2-5; D is uncertain. The CDR3 has 14 amino acids. Germline V gene sequence: CDR1 LNHDA, CDR2 SQIVND (reference sequence). Trimming pared 2 bases from V and 5 bases from J, leaving 12 bases between. CDR3: CASSIRRGKETQYF. In nucleotides, the CDR3 is TGTGCCAGTAGTATACGCCGAGGCAAGGAGACCCAGTACTTC.

On this clonotype: Mismatch with germline at one junction end may stem from a read error. The chain has TRBV10-3 and TRBJ1-5, with D perhaps TRBD1 (5 bases). The CDR3 length is 16 residues. Germline V gene sequence: CDR1 ENHRY, CDR2 SYGVKD. Here the CDR3 reads CAITEVRGSSNQPQHF. The CDR3 DNA follows: TGTGCCATCACTGAGGTCCGGGGCAGTAGCAATCAGCCCCAGCATTTT.